The 5 T cell receptor beta chains below come from one sample, sequenced in a study of blood T cell repertoires in COVID-19. Libraries were prepared by immunoSEQ multiplex PCR; TCRdb keeps only in-frame clonotypes and omits some of them. The sample contains about 140,000 clones, 65% to 85% of which appear only once. Sequencing was performed on peripheral blood. The source of these receptors is a human donor in a cohort sampled during active COVID-19.

This clone was seen a single time. The chain has TRBV3-1 (or the pseudogene TRBV3-2) and TRBJ1-2, with D unresolved. With 4 bases removed from V and 4 bases from J, the gap between germline ends came to 16 bases. The germline V gene encodes CDR1 LGHDT and CDR2 YNNKEL (reference sequence). This CDR3 is built from 15 residues. CDR3 sequence: CASSRSDSVGYGYTF. The CDR3 nucleotides read TGTGCCAGCAGCCGCTCGGACTCAGTGGGCTATGGCTACACCTTC.

The chain joins TRBV9 to TRBJ2-1; 9 bases agree with TRBD1. Germline V gene sequence: CDR1 SGDLS, CDR2 YYNGEE. Trimming removed 2 bases from V and 0 bases from J; junction bases left unmatched: 6. The CDR3 has 17 amino acids. Here the CDR3 DNA reads TGTGCCAGCAGCGTGAGGACAGGGGCGAACTCCTACAATGAGCAGTTCTTC. Translating gives CASSVRTGANSYNEQFF.

The chain couples TRBV5-1 to TRBJ2-3; TRBD2 matches 8 bases. Trimming at V came to 1 base and at J to 7 bases, leaving 11 bases not matched to a gene. In germline, CDR1 is SGHRS, CDR2 YFSETQ. This CDR3 contains 16 residues. The CDR3: CASSLRYSGVKYTQYF. In nucleotides, the CDR3 is TGCGCCAGCAGCTTGAGGTATAGCGGGGTGAAGTATACGCAGTATTTT.

This chain uses TRBV2 with TRBJ1-5; the D gene is possibly TRBD1 (5 bases). The germline V and J ends were trimmed by 6 bases and 4 bases, with 10 bases remaining between them. Germline CDR1 SNHLY, CDR2 FYNNEI. The CDR3 is 13 residues long. CDR3 DNA sequence: TGTGCCAGCAGCGAGACAGCTAATCAGCCCCAGCATTTT. Its protein product is CASSETANQPQHF.

Details on this clone: The junction does not match germline at one end; this may be a read error. CDR3 DNA: TGTGCCAGCAGTGAAGTAGATTATAGGGGAGGTAGGTTC. Its translation is CASSEVDYRGGRF. The chain links TRBV6-1 to TRBJ2-7; tentative D call: TRBD2 (6 bases). The CDR3 runs 13 residues. The V gene's germline CDR1 is MNHNS and CDR2 SASEGT.